A selection of T cell receptor beta chains follows, all from one sample in a study of blood T cell repertoires in COVID-19. Method: immunoSEQ multiplex PCR; TCRdb's copy keeps in-frame clones and lacks some. The data contain over 55,000 clones, approximately 80% of them singletons. Specimen: PBMCs or T cells enriched from blood (not recorded which). These receptor sequences come from a middle-aged woman with acute COVID-19. Each CDR3 is given with its conserved first and last residue. D genes are given only for firm matches. Clone size, where shown, is once, few, many, or a class for clones that have expanded.

D gene: -
clone size: few
V gene: TRBV28
J gene: TRBJ2-1
CDR3 DNA: TGTGCCAGCAGTTTCCCGGGACATGGGAATGAGCAGTTCTTC
CDR3 protein: CASSFPGHGNEQFF

D gene: -
clone size: -
V gene: TRBV3-1/TRBV3-2
J gene: TRBJ2-4
CDR3 DNA: TGTGCCAGCAGCCAAGGGTACAGGCAGAAAAACATTCAGTACTTC
CDR3 protein: CASSQGYRQKNIQYF

D gene: -
clone size: -
V gene: TRBV10-3
J gene: TRBJ2-7
CDR3 DNA: TGTGCCATCAGAAAACAAGCGGCGGACTACGAGCAGTACTTC
CDR3 protein: CAIRKQAADYEQYF

D gene: TRBD1
clone size: -
V gene: TRBV6-6
J gene: TRBJ1-3
CDR3 DNA: TGTGCCAGCAGTTACGACGGACAGGGGAAAGGAAACACCATATATTTT
CDR3 protein: CASSYDGQGKGNTIYF

D gene: TRBD1
clone size: -
V gene: TRBV28
J gene: TRBJ1-1
CDR3 DNA: TGTGCCAGCAGTCTACAGGGGGCTGAAGCTTTCTTT
CDR3 protein: CASSLQGAEAFF

D gene: -
clone size: -
V gene: TRBV29-1
J gene: TRBJ2-4
CDR3 DNA: TGCAGCGTTGGCGGAGAAAACATTCAGTACTTC
CDR3 protein: CSVGGENIQYF

D gene: TRBD1
clone size: -
V gene: TRBV5-4
J gene: TRBJ1-2
CDR3 DNA: TGTGCCTGCAGCTTTGGGACAGGGGTTACTAACTATGGCTACACCTTC
CDR3 protein: CACSFGTGVTNYGYTF

D gene: TRBD1
clone size: -
V gene: TRBV27
J gene: TRBJ2-2
CDR3 DNA: TGTGCCAGCAGTACCGACAGGGGGCTTGGCGGGGAGCTGTTTTTT
CDR3 protein: CASSTDRGLGGELFF

D gene: TRBD2
clone size: once
V gene: TRBV19
J gene: TRBJ2-7
CDR3 DNA: TGTGCCAGTAGTATAGTACTAGCGGTGAACTACGAGCAGTACTTC
CDR3 protein: CASSIVLAVNYEQYF

D gene: TRBD1
clone size: -
V gene: TRBV6-5
J gene: TRBJ2-1
CDR3 DNA: TGTGCCAGCGGAGTCGGGACAGGGGCCTACAATGAGCAGTTCTTC
CDR3 protein: CASGVGTGAYNEQFF

D gene: -
clone size: -
V gene: TRBV5-1
J gene: TRBJ1-1
CDR3 DNA: TGCGCCAGCAGCTTGGGGGATTACAGGGTGAACACTGAAGCTTTCTTT
CDR3 protein: CASSLGDYRVNTEAFF

D gene: -
clone size: -
V gene: TRBV5-6
J gene: TRBJ1-5
CDR3 DNA: TGTGCCAGCAGCTTGGGACAGGCTCCCTCGTCCCAGCATTTT
CDR3 protein: CASSLGQAPSSQHF

D gene: TRBD1
clone size: -
V gene: TRBV2
J gene: TRBJ1-5
CDR3 DNA: TGTGCCAGCAGTGCGGACAGGGACAATCAGCCCCAGCATTTT
CDR3 protein: CASSADRDNQPQHF

D gene: -
clone size: few
V gene: TRBV5-1
J gene: TRBJ1-3
CDR3 DNA: TGCGCCAGCAGCTTGGGGCCCGCCGACACCATATATTTT
CDR3 protein: CASSLGPADTIYF

D gene: -
clone size: -
V gene: TRBV19
J gene: TRBJ1-1
CDR3 DNA: TGTGCCACACCCGAAACAGGGAAATTCTACACTGAAGCTTTCTTT
CDR3 protein: CATPETGKFYTEAFF

D gene: TRBD2
clone size: -
V gene: TRBV28
J gene: TRBJ2-7
CDR3 DNA: TGTGCCAGCAGTGGGTGGACGGGACTAGCGGGAGGGTACGAGCAGTACTTC
CDR3 protein: CASSGWTGLAGGYEQYF

D gene: -
clone size: -
V gene: TRBV28
J gene: TRBJ2-5
CDR3 DNA: TGTGCCAGCAGTTCTATACAGGGACAAGAGACCCAGTACTTC
CDR3 protein: CASSSIQGQETQYF

D gene: -
clone size: -
V gene: TRBV7-9
J gene: TRBJ2-7
CDR3 DNA: TGTGCCAGCAGCTCCACCCGACGGGGAGCGGGCTACGAGCAGTACTTC
CDR3 protein: CASSSTRRGAGYEQYF

D gene: -
clone size: -
V gene: TRBV7-9
J gene: TRBJ2-2
CDR3 DNA: TGTGCCAGCAGCCCGAATACGGGTACCTCCGTGGAGCTGTTTTTT
CDR3 protein: CASSPNTGTSVELFF

D gene: -
clone size: -
V gene: TRBV6-2/TRBV6-3
J gene: TRBJ2-2
CDR3 DNA: TGTGCCAGCAGTTCCCACTCGAACACCGGGGAGCTGTTTTTT
CDR3 protein: CASSSHSNTGELFF

D gene: -
clone size: -
V gene: TRBV6-2/TRBV6-3
J gene: TRBJ1-1
CDR3 DNA: TGTGCCAGCAGCCCTCGACAGGCCCCAGGAGCTTTCTTT
CDR3 protein: CASSPRQAPGAFF

D gene: -
clone size: -
V gene: TRBV19
J gene: TRBJ2-6
CDR3 DNA: TGTGCCAGTAGTCCCGGGACTCGACACTCTGGGGCCAACGTCCTGACTTTC
CDR3 protein: CASSPGTRHSGANVLTF